The clone carrying this T cell receptor (beta chain) is a singleton in its sample. Its antigen is not known. This specimen belongs to a study of human T cells and chemical hapten exposure. On the study more broadly: Patients, largely female, had alopecia areata, totalis or universalis. Study-wide results and caveats: Patch test score was positively correlated with the counts of PT1 expanded TCRs.

The sample's time point: pre-sensitization, week 0. Treatment defined: therapeutic diphenylcyclopropenone sensitization with weekly scalp DPC. TCRdb re-derived calls from the RACE reads in MiXCR, one entry per CDR3 protein. The table has approximately 180,000 distinct CDR3 sequences, nearly 30% seen once. This CDR3 has 12 residues. Germline assignment: CDR1 DFQATT and CDR2 SNEGSKA (reference sequence). Trimming removed 7 bases from V and 0 bases from J, with 10 bases in between. The gene calls are TRBV20-1 and TRBJ2-7; D uncertain. This sequence originates from a woman in her twenties or thirties with alopecia areata. Some clones in this sample may be carry-over from other donors' samples. The specimen was whole blood, collected in connection with sensitization to the hapten diphenylcyclopropenone (DPC). CDR3 nucleotide sequence: TGCAGTGTGGAGAGTGACTCCTACGAGCAGTACTTC. It specifies CSVESDSYEQYF.